This T cell receptor (beta chain) derives from a study of breast tumors, draining lymph nodes, adjacent tissues. Each CDR3 protein is one row after TCRdb ran MiXCR on the multiplex PCR reads. Here the sample spans under 300,000 distinct CDR3 sequences, less than 40% being singletons. The germline CDR1 and CDR2 sequences are SNHLY and FYNNEI. Trimming removed 6 bases at V and 5 bases at J, with 14 bases between. CDR3 length: 14 residues. Axillary draining lymph nodes of breast cancer patients supplied the node samples. This clonotype appeared many times. Its target is unknown. Regarding the study as a whole: Most tumor T cells seemingly derive from lymph node, then expand in tumor. Tumors had less TCR diversity than lymph nodes, more than nontumor tissue. Luminal-like breast cancer showed significantly greater tumor-nontumor repertoire similarity than basal-like breast cancer did. That most tumor T cells come from lymph nodes remained unproven.

The sequence came from a female donor with breast cancer. Some clones in this sample may be carry-over from other donors' samples. The V and J genes are TRBV2 and TRBJ1-5; possible D gene TRBD1, 6 bases. Source material: axillary lymph node tissue. The CDR3 is CASRTDSVDQPQHF. The CDR3 DNA reads TGTGCCAGCAGAACGGACAGCGTGGATCAGCCCCAGCATTTT.